This T cell receptor beta chain was found in a study of control samples from healthy donors and cancer patients. Sequencing used immunoSEQ multiplex PCR; TCRdb keeps in-frame clones, though not all of them. The sample has some 130,000 clones; roughly 90% are singletons. This clone was observed a single time. The germline V gene has CDR1 LNHDA and CDR2 SQIVND (reference sequence). J gave up 3 bases and V 6 bases, and 6 bases lay outside the gene matches. The CDR3 has 15 amino acids. The V and J genes are TRBV19 and TRBJ2-7; 12 bases agree with TRBD2. The clonotype comes from a man in his late teens or twenties in good health. Sequencing used blood. The CDR3 is CASSLTSGGFYEQYF. The CDR3 nucleotides read TGTGCCAGTAGCCTTACTAGCGGGGGGTTCTACGAGCAGTACTTC. The entire variable domain, with the rest obtained from reference TRBV19 and TRBJ2-7, is as follows: DGGITQSPKYLFRKEGQNVTLSCEQNLNHDAMYWYRQDPGQGLRLIYYSQIVNDFQKGDIAEGYSVSREKKESFPLTVTSAQKNPTAFYLCASSLTSGGFYEQYFGPGTRLTVT.